A single sample is the source of the 25 T cell receptor beta chains below, sequenced in a study of shared clonotypes between healthy human individuals. TCRdb keeps only in-frame clones here, not all; method: immunoSEQ multiplex PCR. The data contain some 2 million clones, roughly 96% of them seen just once; the ten biggest clones take up 0.13%. Source material: naive CD4+ T cells sorted from blood. As for subset: CD45RA+ positively selected. The source of these receptors is a man aged 18 to 29 in good health.

The chain recombines TRBV6-1 with TRBJ2-7, with TRBD1 matching over 11 bases. From germline, CDR1 is MNHNS and CDR2 SASEGT. Unmatched junction bases numbered 8, after V lost 7 bases and J lost 3 bases. There are 15 residues in the CDR3. The CDR3 protein is CASNPFGTGGYEQYF. For the CDR3, the DNA is TGTGCCAGCAACCCGTTCGGGACAGGGGGCTACGAGCAGTACTTC.

The chain recombines TRBV28 with TRBJ2-5; 7 bases are shared with TRBD1. The CDR3 sequence is 16 residues long. Trimming took 8 bases from V and 5 from J; bases not matched to a gene: 17. Germline CDR1 reads MDHEN; CDR2 reads SYDVKM. The CDR3 nucleotides are TGTGCCAGCCATCGGGGATGGGACAGATCTCTGGAGACCCAGTACTTC. Protein: CASHRGWDRSLETQYF. The whole variable domain, remainder taken from reference TRBV28 and TRBJ2-5, is DVKVTQSSRYLVKRTGEKVFLECVQDMDHENMFWYRQDPGLGLRLIYFSYDVKMKEKGDIPEGYSVSREKKERFSLILESASTNQTSMYLCASHRGWDRSLETQYFGPGTRLLVL.

The V and J genes are TRBV5-6 and TRBJ2-5, with D unresolved. Germline assignment: CDR1 SGHDT and CDR2 YYEEEE. The CDR3 length is 14 residues. Trimming removed 4 bases at V and 5 bases at J, with 15 bases between. CDR3 protein: CASSLVGTAETQYF. The CDR3 DNA follows: TGTGCCAGCAGCCTGGTTGGAACCGCGGAGACCCAGTACTTC.

Worth noting for this clone: At one end the junction does not follow the germline gene, possibly because of a read error. V gene TRBV10-3 combines with J gene TRBJ1-2; no firm D call. From germline, CDR1 is ENHRY and CDR2 SYGVKD. This CDR3 region has 14 residues. CDR3 nucleotide sequence: TGTGCCAGCAGTAACACCTTTCTTACACATGGCTACACCTTC. This codes for CASSNTFLTHGYTF.

The V gene is TRBV5-4, the J gene TRBJ2-7, with 9 bases aligning to TRBD2. Germline V gives CDR1 SGHNT, CDR2 YYREEE (reference sequence). V gave up 1 base and J gave up 3 bases; unmatched junction bases: 2. The CDR3 sequence is 14 residues long. The CDR3, as DNA: TGTGCCAGCAGCTTGAATAGCGGGAGCTACGAGCAGTACTTC. Protein: CASSLNSGSYEQYF.

This clone was observed once. Distinct nucleotide sequences in the sample also encode this CDR3. This chain links TRBV5-1 with TRBJ1-2; D call uncertain. CDR1 and CDR2 (germline): SGHRS, YFSETQ. This CDR3 has 12 amino acids. Deletions cut 0 bases from V and 5 bases from J, with 5 bases between. CDR3: CASSLDVYGYTF. The CDR3 DNA is TGCGCCAGCAGCTTGGATGTTTATGGCTACACCTTC. The variable domain in full, completed from reference TRBV5-1 and TRBJ1-2, reads KAGVTQTPRYLIKTRGQQVTLSCSPISGHRSVSWYQQTPGQGLQFLFEYFSETQRNKGNFPGRFSGRQFSNSRSEMNVSTLELGDSALYLCASSLDVYGYTFGSGTRLTVV.

The V and J genes are TRBV7-6 and TRBJ2-1; 8 bases line up with TRBD2. The ends lost 1 base at V and 12 bases at J; junction bases unmatched: 2. The CDR3 loop spans 12 amino acids. The germline gives CDR1 SGHVS, CDR2 FNYEAQ. CDR3 coding DNA: TGTGCCAGCAGCTTAGAGGGGACTAGGCAGTTCTTC. Amino acid sequence: CASSLEGTRQFF.

The V and J genes are TRBV6-5 and TRBJ1-2; D is uncertain. V lost 3 bases, J lost 1 base, and 12 bases lay in between. The CDR3 contains 15 residues. The germline V gene has CDR1 MNHEY and CDR2 SVGAGI. The CDR3 DNA reads TGTGCCAGCAGTTATTTCACCCATGATAACTATGGCTACACCTTC. Its protein is CASSYFTHDNYGYTF.

The genes are TRBV7-9 and TRBJ2-5; D ambiguous. Trimming left V 4 bases short and J 0 bases short, with 6 bases between. Per the germline V gene, CDR1 is SEHNR and CDR2 is FQNEAQ (reference sequence). The CDR3 runs 13 residues. The CDR3 sequence: CASSSMYQETQYF. The CDR3 DNA is TGTGCCAGCAGCTCCATGTACCAAGAGACCCAGTACTTC.

J is TRBJ1-2 and V is TRBV2; TRBD1 might be the D (5 bases). This CDR3 is built from 14 residues. Trimming removed 5 bases from V and 6 bases from J, with 16 bases in between. Germline V gene data show CDR1 as SNHLY and CDR2 as FYNNEI. The CDR3 spells CASSIGGRVNGYTF. Written as DNA, the CDR3 is TGTGCCAGCAGTATTGGGGGTCGGGTGAATGGCTACACCTTC. Full variable domain (remainder filled in from reference TRBV2 and TRBJ1-2): EPEVTQTPSHQVTQMGQEVILRCVPISNHLYFYWYRQILGQKVEFLVSFYNNEISEKSEIFDDQFSVERPDGSNFTLKIRSTKLEDSAMYFCASSIGGRVNGYTFGSGTRLTVV.

The genes are TRBV5-1 and TRBJ1-2, with TRBD1 identical over 9 bases. Germline trimming cut 3 bases from V and 4 bases from J; bases unmatched to any gene: 7. The V gene's germline CDR1 is SGHRS and CDR2 YFSETQ. This CDR3 contains 15 residues. Written as DNA, the CDR3 is TGCGCCAGCAGCTCAGACAGGGGGTCCTCCTATGGCTACACCTTC. Translating gives CASSSDRGSSYGYTF.

The chain links TRBV2 to TRBJ1-1; D is unresolved. V was shortened by 7 bases and J by 0 bases, with 12 bases between the two germline ends. Germline lookup yields CDR1 SNHLY and CDR2 FYNNEI. The CDR3 has 14 residues. The CDR3 DNA reads as TGTGCCAGCACGGGCAAGACGTTGAACACTGAAGCTTTCTTT. Its translation: CASTGKTLNTEAFF. Filled out from reference TRBV2 and TRBJ1-1, the complete variable domain reads EPEVTQTPSHQVTQMGQEVILRCVPISNHLYFYWYRQILGQKVEFLVSFYNNEISEKSEIFDDQFSVERPDGSNFTLKIRSTKLEDSAMYFCASTGKTLNTEAFFGQGTRLTVV.

This clone came up once. V usage is TRBV5-1 and J usage is TRBJ2-1; a possible D gene is TRBD1 (6 bases). This CDR3 spans 12 amino acids. The V gene lost 7 bases and the J gene lost 12 bases, with 17 bases spanning the gap. CDR1 and CDR2 from the germline V gene are SGHRS and YFSETQ. CDR3 nucleotide sequence: TGCGCCAGCGGAGAGACAGGCTCGCGGCAGTTCTTC. This codes for CASGETGSRQFF. The full variable domain, in which reference TRBV5-1 and TRBJ2-1 provide the parts outside the CDR3, is KAGVTQTPRYLIKTRGQQVTLSCSPISGHRSVSWYQQTPGQGLQFLFEYFSETQRNKGNFPGRFSGRQFSNSRSEMNVSTLELGDSALYLCASGETGSRQFFGPGTRLTVL.

V is TRBV2 and J is TRBJ2-7, with a tentative D call TRBD2 (6 bases). Per the germline V gene, CDR1 is SNHLY and CDR2 is FYNNEI. V lost 6 bases and J lost 3, with 12 bases in between. The CDR3 covers 13 residues. This CDR3 is CASSVGLSYEQYF. The CDR3 DNA sequence: TGTGCCAGCAGCGTGGGACTGAGCTACGAGCAGTACTTC.

The chain joins TRBV6-6 to TRBJ1-2, with 9 nucleotides matching TRBD1. Germline lookup yields CDR1 MNHNY and CDR2 SVGAGI (reference sequence). V dropped 2 bases and J dropped 6; count of bases not matched to a gene: 4. The CDR3 loop spans 14 amino acids. The CDR3: CASSYGQGTNGYTF. The CDR3 coding sequence is TGTGCCAGCAGTTACGGACAGGGGACGAATGGCTACACCTTC.

Concerning this clone itself: A single base separates this from a much larger clone, so it may be a read error. This CDR3 is also generated by other DNA sequences in the sample. V gene TRBV30 combines with J gene TRBJ2-7; no clear D gene. In germline, CDR1 is GTSNPN, CDR2 SVGIG (reference sequence). The CDR3 is 11 residues long. Trimming removed 3 bases from V and 3 bases from J, with 6 bases in between. Here the CDR3 reads CAWSDDYEQYF. In nucleotides, the CDR3 is TGTGCCTGGAGCGATGACTACGAGCAGTACTTC. The complete variable domain, with remaining parts taken from reference TRBV30 and TRBJ2-7, reads SQTIHQWPATLVQPVGSPLSLECTVEGTSNPNLYWYRQAAGRGLQLLFYSVGIGQISSEVPQNLSASRPQDRQFILSSKKLLLSDSGFYLCAWSDDYEQYFGPGTRLTVT.

A note on this clone: Distinct nucleotide sequences in the sample also encode this CDR3. V gene TRBV6-5 combines with J gene TRBJ1-6; no firm D call. Germline values: CDR1 MNHEY, CDR2 SVGAGI. The V gene lost 0 bases and the J gene lost 3 bases, with 6 bases spanning the gap. CDR3 length: 15 amino acids. CDR3 amino acids: CASSYSSGYNSPLHF. For the CDR3, the DNA is TGTGCCAGCAGTTACTCCTCAGGCTATAATTCACCCCTCCACTTT.

This clone showed up just a few times. J is TRBJ2-1 and V is TRBV5-1; tentative D call: TRBD1 (5 bases). The V gene lost 0 bases and the J gene lost 8 bases, with 27 bases spanning the gap. The V gene's germline CDR1 is SGHRS and CDR2 YFSETQ. CDR3 length: 19 amino acids. The CDR3 sequence: CASSLGRATLQSLADEQFF. In DNA form, the CDR3 reads TGCGCCAGCAGCTTGGGCAGGGCAACGTTGCAATCCCTTGCGGATGAGCAGTTCTTC.

The J gene is TRBJ1-2, the V gene TRBV28; 7 nucleotides match TRBD1. Germline V gene data show CDR1 as MDHEN and CDR2 as SYDVKM. J gave up 4 bases and V 6 bases, and 14 bases lay outside the gene matches. CDR3 length: 16 residues. The CDR3 sequence is CASSPAGTATIYGYTF. The CDR3 DNA is TGTGCCAGCAGCCCCGCCGGGACAGCAACGATCTATGGCTACACCTTC.

Concerning this clone itself: At the DNA level, this CDR3 is encoded by other sequences in the same sample as well. The V call is TRBV5-1, the J call TRBJ2-5, with D unclear. Germline V gives CDR1 SGHRS, CDR2 YFSETQ. With 4 bases removed from V and 4 bases from J, the gap between germline ends came to 11 bases. The CDR3 runs to 13 residues. CDR3 loop: CASSLESLETQYF. The CDR3 DNA sequence: TGCGCCAGCAGCCTCGAGTCGTTAGAGACCCAGTACTTC.

As for this clone: This clone may be a read error of a much larger clone one base away. The V call is TRBV27, the J call TRBJ1-5; 11 bases line up with TRBD1. After removal of 5 bases from V and 4 bases from J, the junction contained 1 base not matched to a gene. Germline lookup yields CDR1 MNHEY and CDR2 SMNVEV (reference sequence). This CDR3 region has 14 residues. The CDR3 sequence is CASSGTGGNQPQHF. The CDR3 coding sequence is TGTGCCAGCAGTGGGACAGGGGGGAATCAGCCCCAGCATTTT.

The V call is TRBV9, the J call TRBJ1-4; 7 bases fit TRBD1. Trimming took 4 bases from V and 8 from J; bases not matched to a gene: 8. Germline lookup yields CDR1 SGDLS and CDR2 YYNGEE. The CDR3 has 14 amino acids. In DNA, the CDR3 is TGTGCCAGCAGCCCCGAAGTCAGGGGGGAAAAACTGTTTTTT. Encoded protein: CASSPEVRGEKLFF.

The rearrangement joins TRBV11-2 to TRBJ2-1; D assignment may be TRBD1 or TRBD2 (6 bases each). Looked up from germline, CDR1 is SGHAT and CDR2 is FQNNGV. V gave up 7 bases and J gave up 10 bases, with 11 bases separating them. This CDR3 comprises 11 residues. The CDR3: CASKGGIEQFF. The DNA of the CDR3 is TGTGCCAGCAAGGGGGGAATAGAGCAGTTCTTC. The whole variable domain, filled in from reference TRBV11-2 and TRBJ2-1, reads EAGVAQSPRYKIIEKRQSVAFWCNPISGHATLYWYQQILGQGPKLLIQFQNNGVVDDSQLPKDRFSAERLKGVDSTLKIQPAKLEDSAVYLCASKGGIEQFFGPGTRLTVL.

Comment on this clone: A much larger clone differs by one base, so this may be a read error. The identical CDR3 is also encoded by other nucleotide sequences in the sample. This chain connects TRBV6-5 to TRBJ2-7, with 8 bases aligning to TRBD1. Losses at the gene ends were 7 bases for V and 6 bases for J; bases not matched to a gene: 8. Looked up from germline, CDR1 is MNHEY and CDR2 is SVGAGI. This CDR3 region has 13 residues. The DNA of the CDR3 is TGTGCCAGCACCGGACAGGGCTCGGGCGAGCAGTACTTC. Translating it yields CASTGQGSGEQYF.

V is TRBV2 and J is TRBJ2-2; 8 bases are a match to TRBD2. V trimming: 7 bases; J trimming: 7 bases; junction bases outside the gene matches: 17. Germline V gene data show CDR1 as SNHLY and CDR2 as FYNNEI. The CDR3 covers 17 residues. In DNA, the CDR3 is TGTGCCAGCACCGAAGCGGGACGGGGGGGCCGGGACGGGGAGCTGTTTTTT. Translating gives CASTEAGRGGRDGELFF.